These 23 T cell receptor beta chains were all obtained from the same sample, sequenced in a study of Graves' ophthalmopathy and Graves' hyperthyroidism (dated by TCRdb to 2016 to 2019). Instrument used: Illumina HiSeq 2000. For repertoire sequencing, the TCR beta CDR3 regions were amplified from RNA transcripts. The first round of RT-PCR was done with HTBI primers and the Qiagen OneStep RT-PCR kit, and was followed by a second round of multiplex PCR, then size selection and purification. The raw public data were reprocessed by TCRdb itself: fastp quality trimming at Q25, MiXCR clonotype calling, in-frame beta chains only. All rows with the same CDR3 protein become a single entry with the most common DNA and genes. The table for this sample lists over a million distinct CDR3 sequences; about two fifths of them were counted only once. 11% of the sample is held by the ten biggest clonotypes. Sequencing was performed on peripheral blood or thyroid tissue (not recorded which). The receptors derive from an adult man with Graves' hyperthyroidism.

The gene calls are TRBV10-3 and TRBJ1-5; 9 nucleotides agree with TRBD1. The junction had 12 bases not matched to a gene; V was cut back by 6 bases and J by 6 bases. The CDR3 has 16 amino acids. From germline, CDR1 is ENHRY and CDR2 SYGVKD. DNA for the CDR3: TGTGCCATCAGGAACCCGGGACAGGGAACCGGTCAGCCCCAGCATTTT. Translation: CAIRNPGQGTGQPQHF.

This clonotype was detected only a few times. The V call is TRBV7-2, the J call TRBJ1-1; a possible D gene is TRBD1 (5 bases). In germline, CDR1 is SGHTA, CDR2 FQGNSA. The CDR3 spans 17 residues. V was pared by 5 bases and J by 0 bases, with 19 bases between. CDR3 protein: CASSQEGVGDLNTEAFF. For the CDR3, the DNA is TGTGCCAGCAGCCAAGAAGGGGTCGGAGACTTGAACACTGAAGCTTTCTTT.

The rearrangement links TRBV7-8 to TRBJ2-6, with a tentative D call TRBD2 (5 bases). The CDR3 loop spans 19 amino acids. Trimming took 5 bases from V and 3 from J, leaving 23 bases between them. The germline gives CDR1 SGHVS, CDR2 FQNEAQ. CDR3 protein: CASSLLGGYETHGANVLTF. The CDR3 nucleotides are TGTGCCAGCAGCCTACTGGGCGGGTACGAGACCCATGGGGCCAACGTCCTGACTTTC.

The chain recombines TRBV9 with TRBJ2-5; 13 bases are shared with TRBD2. CDR3 length: 16 amino acids. Germline V lookup: CDR1 SGDLS, CDR2 YYNGEE. J lost 4 bases, V lost 0 bases, and 3 bases had no gene match. The CDR3 spells CASSVAGTSGVETQYF. In DNA form, the CDR3 reads TGTGCCAGCAGCGTAGCCGGGACTAGCGGGGTAGAGACCCAGTACTTC.

This clonotype was seen just once. The genes are TRBV29-1 and TRBJ2-7; 12 positions agree with TRBD1. This CDR3 is 14 amino acids long. CDR1 and CDR2 (germline): SQVTM, ANQGSEA. Losses at the gene ends were 3 bases for V and 5 bases for J; bases not matched to a gene: 5. The CDR3 protein is CSVDSGQGAHEQYF. The DNA for the CDR3 is TGCAGCGTTGATTCGGGACAGGGGGCCCACGAGCAGTACTTC.

The sample holds many counts of this clonotype. This may stem from a read error, because a much larger clone lies one nucleotide away. The chain couples TRBV6-2 or TRBV6-3 to TRBJ1-1; D call uncertain. This CDR3 is built from 12 residues. CDR1 is MNHEY, CDR2 SVGEGT, per germline. The V gene lost 4 bases and the J gene lost 1 base, with 4 bases spanning the gap. The CDR3 sequence: CASSWENTEAFF. CDR3 nucleotides: TGTGCCAGCAGTTGGGAGAACACTGAAGCTTTCTTT.

This clonotype was observed many times. The V and J genes are TRBV2 and TRBJ2-5, with 16 bases fitting TRBD2. The length of the CDR3 is 17 residues. Germline-derived CDR1 and CDR2 are SNHLY and FYNNEI. The ends lost 5 bases at V and 5 bases at J; junction bases unmatched: 8. CDR3 amino acids: CASSPGTSGRARETQYF. The CDR3 DNA reads as TGTGCCAGCAGTCCCGGGACTAGCGGGAGGGCCCGGGAGACCCAGTACTTC.

The J gene is TRBJ2-5, the V gene TRBV6-4; 11 nucleotides agree with TRBD1. The V and J ends lost 3 bases and 11 bases, in that order; junction bases with no gene match: 8. The length of the CDR3 is 14 residues. Per the germline V gene, CDR1 is MRHNA and CDR2 is SNTAGT. CDR3 sequence reads: CASSDGQGADTQYF. The CDR3 DNA reads as TGTGCCAGCAGTGATGGACAGGGGGCAGATACGCAGTACTTC.

The V gene is TRBV6-5, the J gene TRBJ1-5; D gene unclear. The germline V and J ends were trimmed by 3 bases and 6 bases, with 9 bases remaining between them. The CDR3 length is 13 residues. CDR1 and CDR2 from the germline V gene are MNHEY and SVGAGI. CDR3 sequence: CASSYTAGQPQHF. CDR3 in DNA: TGTGCCAGCAGTTATACGGCCGGTCAGCCCCAGCATTTT.

CDR3 residues: CASSYDEPSYNSPLHF. The DNA of the CDR3 is TGTGCCAGCAGTTACGACGAACCCTCCTATAATTCACCCCTCCACTTT. V is TRBV6-2 or TRBV6-3 and J is TRBJ1-6; no reliable D call. This CDR3 contains 16 residues. The germline gives CDR1 MNHEY, CDR2 SVGEGT. The V end lost 2 bases, the J end lost 0 bases, and 8 bases lay between the germline ends.

This clonotype was picked up many times. The chain combines TRBV6-1 with TRBJ1-2; no firm D call. V gave up 5 bases and J gave up 8 bases, with 9 bases separating them. Germline V gene sequence: CDR1 MNHNS, CDR2 SASEGT. This CDR3 is 11 amino acids long. CDR3 coding DNA: TGTGCCAGCAGTTTACCAGGCGGCTACACCTTC. Protein product: CASSLPGGYTF.

This clonotype was observed a handful of times. This chain links TRBV25-1 with TRBJ2-5; no clear D gene. This CDR3 has 15 amino acids. Germline V CDR1 and CDR2: MGHDK, SYGVNS. Between the trimmed V and J ends, which lost 5 bases and 4 bases, there was a span of 17 bases. The CDR3 DNA follows: TGTGCCAGCAGTCTAAACTCTGGGCATGGAGAGACCCAGTACTTC. Protein product: CASSLNSGHGETQYF.

This clonotype was detected ten times or more. J is TRBJ1-6 and V is TRBV12-3 or TRBV12-4, with a weak D call TRBD1 (6 bases). CDR3 size: 15 residues. V was shortened by 6 bases and J by 7 bases, with 16 bases between the two germline ends. CDR3 in DNA: TGTGCCAGCAGCCCCGGGGCAGGGGCAAATTCACCCCTCCACTTT. This gives the protein CASSPGAGANSPLHF.

The rearrangement links TRBV19 to TRBJ1-1; TRBD1 is a possible D gene (5 bases). The ends were cut back, 5 bases at V and 5 bases at J, with 21 bases in the middle. The CDR3 length is 16 residues. CDR1 LNHDA and CDR2 SQIVND come from the germline V gene (reference sequence). For the CDR3, the DNA is TGTGCCAGTAGTGTCGACAGCTGGGGCTCGAGTACTGAAGCTTTCTTT. This translates into CASSVDSWGSSTEAFF.

This clonotype has a count of ten or more. V gene TRBV5-1 combines with J gene TRBJ2-2; 10 nucleotides match TRBD1. V shed 0 bases, J shed 5 bases, and the junction held 4 bases outside the gene matches. CDR1 is SGHRS, CDR2 YFSETQ, per germline. The CDR3 extends over 16 amino acids. For the CDR3, the DNA is TGCGCCAGCAGCTTGGACAGGGACAGGGGAACCGGGGAGCTGTTTTTT. Translation: CASSLDRDRGTGELFF.

There are many counts of this clonotype. This sequence joins TRBV7-2 and TRBJ1-5; D is uncertain. The CDR3 extends over 13 amino acids. Trimming removed 4 bases at V and 7 bases at J, with 11 bases between. Germline loops: CDR1 SGHTA, CDR2 FQGNSA. The CDR3 here is CASSSVYAQPQHF. DNA of the CDR3: TGTGCCAGCAGCTCTGTTTATGCCCAGCCCCAGCATTTT.

This clonotype showed up many times. V is TRBV7-8 and J is TRBJ2-6, with D perhaps assigned TRBD1 or TRBD2 (5 bases each). The germline gives CDR1 SGHVS, CDR2 FQNEAQ. Trimming left V 4 bases short and J 0 bases short, with 16 bases between. There are 18 residues in the CDR3. This CDR3 is CASSSRDRLSSGANVLTF. In nucleotides, the CDR3 is TGTGCCAGCAGCTCGAGGGACCGATTAAGCTCTGGGGCCAACGTCCTGACTTTC.

The sample holds a few counts of this clonotype. This sequence may be a read error, since a much larger clone differs from it by one base. V is TRBV13 and J is TRBJ2-7; D possibly matches TRBD1 or TRBD2 (5 bases each). V dropped 2 bases and J dropped 3 bases, with 11 bases sitting between them. From germline, CDR1 is PRHDT and CDR2 FYEKMQ (reference sequence). This CDR3 contains 14 residues. Here the CDR3 reads CASSLQGRDYEQYF. The CDR3 nucleotides are TGTGCCAGCAGCTTACAGGGACGGGACTACGAGCAGTACTTC.

The chain employs TRBV5-5 and TRBJ2-5; TRBD2 is a possible D gene (5 bases). The J call may be mistaken, given a closer DNA end match to TRBJ2-7. The CDR3 is made up of 14 amino acids. CDR1 is SGHKS and CDR2 is YYEKEE in the germline V gene (reference sequence). CDR3 nucleotides: TGTGCCAGCAGCTTGGCGGGGTGGTCCTACGAGCAGTACTTC. This codes for CASSLAGWSYEQYF.

The V gene is TRBV10-3, the J gene TRBJ2-2, with D unresolved. Germline V CDR1 and CDR2: ENHRY, SYGVKD. The V end was cut by 5 bases, the J end by 8 bases, with 9 bases between. The CDR3 sequence is 12 residues long. The CDR3 protein is CAISPQAGELFF. As DNA, the CDR3 is TGTGCCATCAGTCCTCAGGCAGGGGAGCTGTTTTTT.

The V gene is TRBV2, the J gene TRBJ1-1; D is uncertain. Trimming left V 3 bases short and J 4 bases short, with 9 bases between. The CDR3 covers 13 residues. Germline CDR1 is SNHLY and CDR2 is FYNNEI. The CDR3 nucleotides read TGTGCCAGCAGTGAGTGGAAGGGCACTGAAGCTTTCTTT. Protein sequence: CASSEWKGTEAFF.

The table lists this clonotype with a few counts. V usage is TRBV14 and J usage is TRBJ1-2; D possibly corresponds to TRBD1 (5 bases). There are 12 residues in the CDR3. V lost 3 bases to trimming and J lost 6 bases, with 8 bases between them. CDR1 and CDR2 from the germline V gene are SGHDN and FVKESK. CDR3 region: CASSHSTDGYTF. The CDR3 DNA reads as TGTGCCAGCAGCCACTCGACAGATGGCTACACCTTC.

This clonotype was observed many times. J is TRBJ2-2 and V is TRBV15; unclear D gene. Germline V gene sequence: CDR1 LNHNV, CDR2 YYDKDF (reference sequence). V lost 3 bases and J 2 bases, leaving 13 bases between the germline ends. CDR3 size: 16 residues. CDR3 loop: CATSSPIPRNTGELFF. The CDR3 DNA is TGTGCCACCAGCAGCCCAATACCTAGAAACACCGGGGAGCTGTTTTTT. The variable domain in full, with the rest retrieved from reference TRBV15 and TRBJ2-2, is DAMVIQNPRYQVTQFGKPVTLSCSQTLNHNVMYWYQQKSSQAPKLLFHYYDKDFNNEADTPDNFQSRRPNTSFCFLDIRSPGLGDTAMYLCATSSPIPRNTGELFFGEGSRLTVL.